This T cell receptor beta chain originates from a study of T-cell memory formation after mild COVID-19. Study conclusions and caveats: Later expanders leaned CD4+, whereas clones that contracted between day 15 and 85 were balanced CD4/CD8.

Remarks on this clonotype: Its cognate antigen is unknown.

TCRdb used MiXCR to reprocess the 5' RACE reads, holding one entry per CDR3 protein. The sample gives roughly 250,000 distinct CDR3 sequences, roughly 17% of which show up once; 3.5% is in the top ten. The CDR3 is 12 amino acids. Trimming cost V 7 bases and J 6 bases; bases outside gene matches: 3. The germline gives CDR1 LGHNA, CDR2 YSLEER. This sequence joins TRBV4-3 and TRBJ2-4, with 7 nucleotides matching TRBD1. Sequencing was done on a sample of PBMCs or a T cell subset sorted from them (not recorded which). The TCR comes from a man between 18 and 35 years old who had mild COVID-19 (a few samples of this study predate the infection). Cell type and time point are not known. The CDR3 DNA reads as TGCGCCAGCACAGACAGGGTAAACATTCAGTACTTC. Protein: CASTDRVNIQYF.